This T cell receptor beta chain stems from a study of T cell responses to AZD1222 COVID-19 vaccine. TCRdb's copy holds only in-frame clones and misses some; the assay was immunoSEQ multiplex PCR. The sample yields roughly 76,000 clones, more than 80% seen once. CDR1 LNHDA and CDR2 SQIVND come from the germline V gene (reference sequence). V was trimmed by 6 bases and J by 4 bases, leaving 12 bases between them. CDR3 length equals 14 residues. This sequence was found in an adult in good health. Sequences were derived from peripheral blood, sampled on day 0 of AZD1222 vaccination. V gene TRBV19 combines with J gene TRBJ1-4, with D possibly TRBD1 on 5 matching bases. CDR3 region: CASRSGLDNEKLFF. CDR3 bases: TGTGCCAGTAGATCAGGGTTGGATAATGAAAAACTGTTTTTT. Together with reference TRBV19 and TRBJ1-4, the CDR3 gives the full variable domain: DGGITQSPKYLFRKEGQNVTLSCEQNLNHDAMYWYRQDPGQGLRLIYYSQIVNDFQKGDIAEGYSVSREKKESFPLTVTSAQKNPTAFYLCASRSGLDNEKLFFGSGTQLSVL.